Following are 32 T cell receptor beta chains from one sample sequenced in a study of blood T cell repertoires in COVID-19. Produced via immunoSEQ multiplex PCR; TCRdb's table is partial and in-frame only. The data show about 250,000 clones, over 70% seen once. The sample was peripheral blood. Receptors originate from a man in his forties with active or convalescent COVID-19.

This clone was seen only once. The chain's CDR3 is CASSRTFRSGNTIYF. The CDR3 nucleotides read TGTGCCAGCAGCCGAACATTTCGCTCTGGAAACACCATATATTTT. V gene TRBV9 combines with J gene TRBJ1-3; no reliable D call. The germline V gene has CDR1 SGDLS and CDR2 YYNGEE. The germline V and J ends were trimmed by 4 bases and 0 bases, with 11 bases remaining between them. This CDR3 spans 15 amino acids.

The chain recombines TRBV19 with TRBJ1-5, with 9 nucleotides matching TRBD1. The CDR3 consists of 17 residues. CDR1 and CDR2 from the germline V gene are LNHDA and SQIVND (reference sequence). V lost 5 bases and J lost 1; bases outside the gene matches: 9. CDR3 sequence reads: CASSPIRQGGSNQPQHF. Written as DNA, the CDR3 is TGTGCCAGTAGTCCCATCCGACAGGGGGGCAGCAATCAGCCCCAGCATTTT.

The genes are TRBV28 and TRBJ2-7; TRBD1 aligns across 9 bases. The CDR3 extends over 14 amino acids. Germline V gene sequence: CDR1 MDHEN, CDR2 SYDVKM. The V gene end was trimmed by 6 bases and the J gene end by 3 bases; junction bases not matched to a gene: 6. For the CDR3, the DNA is TGTGCCAGCAGCCCTTCGACAGGGGGCTACGAGCAGTACTTC. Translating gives CASSPSTGGYEQYF.

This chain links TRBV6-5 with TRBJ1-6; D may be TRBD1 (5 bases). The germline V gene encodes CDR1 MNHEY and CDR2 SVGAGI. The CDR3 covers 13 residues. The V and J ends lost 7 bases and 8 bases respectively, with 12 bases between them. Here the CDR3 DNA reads TGTGCCAGCAACGGCAGGGTGGATTCACCCCTCCACTTT. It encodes CASNGRVDSPLHF.

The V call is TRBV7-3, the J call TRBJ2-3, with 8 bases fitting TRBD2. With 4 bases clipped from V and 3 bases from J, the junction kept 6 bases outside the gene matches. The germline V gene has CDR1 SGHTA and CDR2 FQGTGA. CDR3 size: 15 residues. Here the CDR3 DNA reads TGTGCCAGCAGCTACCGTAGCGGGAAGACAGATACGCAGTATTTT. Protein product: CASSYRSGKTDTQYF.

CDR3 in DNA: TGCGCCAGCAGCTCTGGCGGGGGGTCCTATGGCTACACCTTC. Encoded protein: CASSSGGGSYGYTF. The chain recombines TRBV5-1 with TRBJ1-2; D possibly corresponds to TRBD1 (5 bases). Per germline, CDR1 SGHRS and CDR2 YFSETQ. The CDR3 totals 14 residues. Trimming pared 3 bases from V and 4 bases from J, leaving 13 bases between.

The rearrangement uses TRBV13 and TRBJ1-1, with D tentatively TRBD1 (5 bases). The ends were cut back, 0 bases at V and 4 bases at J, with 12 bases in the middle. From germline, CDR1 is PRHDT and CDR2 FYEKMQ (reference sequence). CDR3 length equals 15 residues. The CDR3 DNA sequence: TGTGCCAGCAGCTTAGGAGGCAGGGTGGGCACTGAAGCTTTCTTT. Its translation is CASSLGGRVGTEAFF.

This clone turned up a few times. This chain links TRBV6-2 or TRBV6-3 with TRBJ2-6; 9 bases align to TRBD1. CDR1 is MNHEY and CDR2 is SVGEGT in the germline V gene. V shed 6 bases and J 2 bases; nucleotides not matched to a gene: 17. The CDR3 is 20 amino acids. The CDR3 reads CASSHTRGTGLFPGANVLTF. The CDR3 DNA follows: TGTGCCAGCAGCCACACGAGGGGGACAGGGTTATTCCCTGGGGCCAACGTCCTGACTTTC.

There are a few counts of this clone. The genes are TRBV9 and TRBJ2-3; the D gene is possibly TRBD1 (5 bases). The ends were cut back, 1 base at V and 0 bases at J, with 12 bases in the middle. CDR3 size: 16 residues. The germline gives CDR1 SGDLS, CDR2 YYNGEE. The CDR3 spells CASSVRSDTSTDTQYF. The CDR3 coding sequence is TGTGCCAGCAGCGTACGATCGGACACCAGCACAGATACGCAGTATTTT.

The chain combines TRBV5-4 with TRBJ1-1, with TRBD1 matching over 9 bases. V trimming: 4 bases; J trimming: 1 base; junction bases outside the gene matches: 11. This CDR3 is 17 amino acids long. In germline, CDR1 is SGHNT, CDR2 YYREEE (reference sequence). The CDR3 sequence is CASSPGGTGMRNTEAFF. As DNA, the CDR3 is TGTGCCAGCAGCCCGGGCGGGACAGGGATGCGGAACACTGAAGCTTTCTTT.

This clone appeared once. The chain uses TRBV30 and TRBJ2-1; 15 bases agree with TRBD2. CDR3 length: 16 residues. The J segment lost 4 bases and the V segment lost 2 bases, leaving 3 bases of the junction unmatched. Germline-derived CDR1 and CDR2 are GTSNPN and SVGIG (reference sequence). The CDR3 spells CAWSRTSGREYNEQFF. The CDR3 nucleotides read TGTGCCTGGAGTCGGACTAGCGGGAGGGAATACAATGAGCAGTTCTTC.

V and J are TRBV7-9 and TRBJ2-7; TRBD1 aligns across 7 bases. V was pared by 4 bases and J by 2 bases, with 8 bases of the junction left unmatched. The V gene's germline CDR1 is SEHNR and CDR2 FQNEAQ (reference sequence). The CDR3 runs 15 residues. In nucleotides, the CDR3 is TGTGCCAGCAGCTCCCCGACAGGGATAGCCTACGAGCAGTACTTC. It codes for CASSSPTGIAYEQYF.

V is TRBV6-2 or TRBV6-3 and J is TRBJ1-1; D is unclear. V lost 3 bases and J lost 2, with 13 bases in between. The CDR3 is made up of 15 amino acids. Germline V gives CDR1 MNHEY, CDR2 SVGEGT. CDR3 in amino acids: CASSYKQIRNTEAFF. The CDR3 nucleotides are TGTGCCAGCAGTTATAAACAGATTCGAAACACTGAAGCTTTCTTT.

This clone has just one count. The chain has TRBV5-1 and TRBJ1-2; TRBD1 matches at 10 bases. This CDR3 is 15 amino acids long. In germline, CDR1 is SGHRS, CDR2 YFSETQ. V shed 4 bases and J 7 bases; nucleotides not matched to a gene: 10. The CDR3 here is CASSLPPGQGSGYTF. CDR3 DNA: TGCGCCAGCAGCCTCCCCCCGGGACAGGGGTCTGGCTACACCTTC.

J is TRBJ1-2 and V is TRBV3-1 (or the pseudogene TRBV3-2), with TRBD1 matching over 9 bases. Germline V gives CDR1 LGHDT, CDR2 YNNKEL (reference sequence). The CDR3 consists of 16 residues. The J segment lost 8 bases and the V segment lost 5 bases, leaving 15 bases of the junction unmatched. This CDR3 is CASSWRDRVLSGGYTF. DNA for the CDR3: TGTGCCAGCAGCTGGAGGGACAGGGTATTATCTGGAGGCTACACCTTC.

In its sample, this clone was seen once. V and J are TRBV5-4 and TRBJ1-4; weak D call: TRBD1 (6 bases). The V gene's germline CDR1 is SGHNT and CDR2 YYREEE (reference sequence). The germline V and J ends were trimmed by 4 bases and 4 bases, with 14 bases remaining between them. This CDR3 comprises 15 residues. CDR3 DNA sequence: TGTGCCAGCAGCCCCGGGAGGGGGTATAATGAAAAACTGTTTTTT. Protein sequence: CASSPGRGYNEKLFF.

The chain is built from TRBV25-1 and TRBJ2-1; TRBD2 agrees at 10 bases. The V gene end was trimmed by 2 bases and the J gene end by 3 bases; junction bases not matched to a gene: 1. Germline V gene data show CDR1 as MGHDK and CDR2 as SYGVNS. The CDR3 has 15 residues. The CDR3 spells CASSETSGVYNEQFF. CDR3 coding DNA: TGTGCCAGCAGTGAAACTAGCGGGGTCTACAATGAGCAGTTCTTC.

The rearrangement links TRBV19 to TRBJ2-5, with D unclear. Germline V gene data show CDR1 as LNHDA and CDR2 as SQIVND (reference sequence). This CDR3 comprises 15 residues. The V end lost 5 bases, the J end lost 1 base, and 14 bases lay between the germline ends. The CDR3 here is CASSVQQHSQETQYF. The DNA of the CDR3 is TGTGCCAGTAGTGTTCAACAGCATAGCCAAGAGACCCAGTACTTC. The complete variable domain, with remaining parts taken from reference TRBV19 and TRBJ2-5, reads DGGITQSPKYLFRKEGQNVTLSCEQNLNHDAMYWYRQDPGQGLRLIYYSQIVNDFQKGDIAEGYSVSREKKESFPLTVTSAQKNPTAFYLCASSVQQHSQETQYFGPGTRLLVL.

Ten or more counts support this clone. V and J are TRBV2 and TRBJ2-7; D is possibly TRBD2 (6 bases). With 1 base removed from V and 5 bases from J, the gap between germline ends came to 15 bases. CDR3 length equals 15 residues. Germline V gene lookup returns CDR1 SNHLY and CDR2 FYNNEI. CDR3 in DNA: TGTGCCAGCAGTGAAGGGCCGCGGGGCTACGACGAGCAGTACTTC. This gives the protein CASSEGPRGYDEQYF.

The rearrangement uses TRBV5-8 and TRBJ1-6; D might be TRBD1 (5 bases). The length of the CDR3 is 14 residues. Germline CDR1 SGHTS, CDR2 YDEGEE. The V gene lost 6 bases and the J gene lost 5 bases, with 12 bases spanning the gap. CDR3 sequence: CASTRTRDNSPLHF. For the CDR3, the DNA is TGTGCCAGCACCAGGACCAGGGATAATTCACCCCTCCACTTT.

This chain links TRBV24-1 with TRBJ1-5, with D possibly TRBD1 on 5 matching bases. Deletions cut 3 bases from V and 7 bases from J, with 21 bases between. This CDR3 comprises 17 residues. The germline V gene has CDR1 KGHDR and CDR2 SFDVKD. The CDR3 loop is CATSDATGTPGRQPQHF. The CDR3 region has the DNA TGTGCCACCAGTGATGCAACCGGGACCCCCGGGAGACAGCCCCAGCATTTT.

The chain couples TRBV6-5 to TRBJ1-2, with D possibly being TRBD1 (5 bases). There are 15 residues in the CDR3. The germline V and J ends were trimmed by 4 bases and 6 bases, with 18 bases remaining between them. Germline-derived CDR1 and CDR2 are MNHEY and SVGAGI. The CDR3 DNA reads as TGTGCCAGCAGTTCACTATTAATGAAGGGGAATGGCTACACCTTC. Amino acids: CASSSLLMKGNGYTF.

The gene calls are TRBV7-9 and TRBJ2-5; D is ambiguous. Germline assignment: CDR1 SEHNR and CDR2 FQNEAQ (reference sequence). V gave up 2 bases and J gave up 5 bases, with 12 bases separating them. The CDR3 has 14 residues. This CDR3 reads CASSLSEIRETQYF. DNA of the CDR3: TGTGCCAGCAGCTTAAGTGAGATCCGGGAGACCCAGTACTTC.

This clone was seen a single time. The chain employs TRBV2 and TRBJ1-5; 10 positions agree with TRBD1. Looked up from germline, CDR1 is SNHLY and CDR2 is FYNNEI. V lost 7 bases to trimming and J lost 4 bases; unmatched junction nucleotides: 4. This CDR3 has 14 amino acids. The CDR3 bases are TGTGCCAGCACCCGGGACAGGGGTAATCAGCCCCAGCATTTT. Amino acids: CASTRDRGNQPQHF.

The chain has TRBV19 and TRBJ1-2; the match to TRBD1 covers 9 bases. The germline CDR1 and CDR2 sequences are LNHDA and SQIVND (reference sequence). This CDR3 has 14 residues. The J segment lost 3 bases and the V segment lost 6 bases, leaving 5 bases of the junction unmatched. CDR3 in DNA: TGTGCCAGTAGCCGCCGGGACAGGGACTATGGCTACACCTTC. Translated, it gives CASSRRDRDYGYTF.

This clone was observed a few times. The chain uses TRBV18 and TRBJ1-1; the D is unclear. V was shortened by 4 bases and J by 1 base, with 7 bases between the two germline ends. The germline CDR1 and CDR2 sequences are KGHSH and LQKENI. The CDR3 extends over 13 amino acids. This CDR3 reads CASSLEANTEAFF. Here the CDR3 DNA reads TGTGCCAGCTCACTGGAGGCGAACACTGAAGCTTTCTTT.

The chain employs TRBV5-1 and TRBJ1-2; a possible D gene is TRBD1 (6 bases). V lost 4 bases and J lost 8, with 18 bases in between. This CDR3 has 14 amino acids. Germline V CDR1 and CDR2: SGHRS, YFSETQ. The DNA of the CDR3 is TGCGCCAGCAGCCCTAAGACAGGACCTTCGGGCTACACCTTC. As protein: CASSPKTGPSGYTF. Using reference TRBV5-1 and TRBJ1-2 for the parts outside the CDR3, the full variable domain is KAGVTQTPRYLIKTRGQQVTLSCSPISGHRSVSWYQQTPGQGLQFLFEYFSETQRNKGNFPGRFSGRQFSNSRSEMNVSTLELGDSALYLCASSPKTGPSGYTFGSGTRLTVV.

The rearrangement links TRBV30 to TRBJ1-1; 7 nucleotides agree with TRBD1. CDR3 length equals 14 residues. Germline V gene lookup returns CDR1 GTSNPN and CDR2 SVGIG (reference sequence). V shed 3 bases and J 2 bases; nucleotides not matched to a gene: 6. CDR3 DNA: TGTGCCTGGAGGGGGGACAGTTCTAACACTGAAGCTTTCTTT. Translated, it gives CAWRGDSSNTEAFF.

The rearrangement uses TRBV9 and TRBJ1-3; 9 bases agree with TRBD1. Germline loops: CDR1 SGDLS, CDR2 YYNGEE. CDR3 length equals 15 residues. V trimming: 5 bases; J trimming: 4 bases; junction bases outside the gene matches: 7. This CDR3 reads CASSANTGGGNTIYF. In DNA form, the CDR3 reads TGTGCCAGCAGTGCTAACACAGGGGGCGGAAACACCATATATTTT.

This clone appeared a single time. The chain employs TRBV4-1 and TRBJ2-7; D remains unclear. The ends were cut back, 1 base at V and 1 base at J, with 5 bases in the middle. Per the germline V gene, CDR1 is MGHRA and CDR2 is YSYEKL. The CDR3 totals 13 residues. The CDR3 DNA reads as TGCGCCAGCAGCCAAGTTCCGTCCTACGAGCAGTACTTC. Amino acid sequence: CASSQVPSYEQYF.

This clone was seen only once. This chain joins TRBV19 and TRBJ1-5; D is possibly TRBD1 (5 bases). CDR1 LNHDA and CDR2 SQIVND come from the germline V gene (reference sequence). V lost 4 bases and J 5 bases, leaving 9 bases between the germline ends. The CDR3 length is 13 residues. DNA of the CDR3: TGTGCCAGTAGTACTTTACAGGATCAGCCCCAGCATTTT. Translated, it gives CASSTLQDQPQHF.

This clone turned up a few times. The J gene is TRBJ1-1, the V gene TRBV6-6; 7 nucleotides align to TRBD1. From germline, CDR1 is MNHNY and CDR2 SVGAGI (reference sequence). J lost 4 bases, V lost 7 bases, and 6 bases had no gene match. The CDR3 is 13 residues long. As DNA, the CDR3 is TGTGCCAGCACACCACAGGGGAGCACTGAAGCTTTCTTT. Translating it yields CASTPQGSTEAFF.